The next 10 T cell receptor beta chains were all read from a single sample in a study of blood T cells in healthy people across ages. Together with a sample-barcoded 5' primer, a J-beta primer mix was included in a second PCR lasting about 6 to 11 cycles. A single record per CDR3 protein comes from TCRdb applying MiXCR to the 5' RACE reads. Of about 690,000 distinct CDR3 sequences in the sample, 35% to 50% were seen once. The sequenced sample was blood. The receptors were sampled from a man aged 80 or over in good health.

The rearrangement uses TRBV27 and TRBJ1-6; no definite D call. V lost 6 bases and J lost 6, with 12 bases in between. Germline V gives CDR1 MNHEY, CDR2 SMNVEV (reference sequence). This CDR3 has 14 amino acids. CDR3 in DNA: TGTGCCAGCAGGGATAACCAGCTTAATTCACCCCTCCACTTT. Residues: CASRDNQLNSPLHF.

The chain joins TRBV27 to TRBJ2-2; either TRBD1 or TRBD2 may fit D (7 bases each). Trimming left V 5 bases short and J 6 bases short, with 16 bases between. The CDR3 consists of 15 residues. The germline V gene encodes CDR1 MNHEY and CDR2 SMNVEV (reference sequence). The CDR3 region is CASSRQGAGPGELFF. The DNA for the CDR3 is TGTGCCAGCAGTCGACAGGGAGCGGGACCCGGGGAGCTGTTTTTT.

V is TRBV20-1 and J is TRBJ2-7; 10 bases match TRBD2. The CDR3 length is 15 residues. Germline V lookup: CDR1 DFQATT, CDR2 SNEGSKA (reference sequence). V lost 6 bases, J lost 7 bases, and 15 bases stayed unmatched. The DNA of the CDR3 is TGCAGTGCGCCTGACACAACTAGCGGGATGGGGGAGCAGTACTTC. It yields the protein CSAPDTTSGMGEQYF.

This clonotype was recorded a few times. This chain joins TRBV2 and TRBJ2-3; TRBD2 matches 11 bases. From germline, CDR1 is SNHLY and CDR2 FYNNEI. Germline trimming cut 3 bases from V and 0 bases from J; bases unmatched to any gene: 11. The length of the CDR3 is 19 residues. This chain's CDR3 is CASSDGLAGGPLSTDTQYF. The CDR3 nucleotides read TGTGCCAGCAGTGATGGGCTAGCGGGAGGCCCTCTCAGCACAGATACGCAGTATTTT. The full variable domain, rest sourced from reference TRBV2 and TRBJ2-3, is EPEVTQTPSHQVTQMGQEVILRCVPISNHLYFYWYRQILGQKVEFLVSFYNNEISEKSEIFDDQFSVERPDGSNFTLKIRSTKLEDSAMYFCASSDGLAGGPLSTDTQYFGPGTRLTVL.

The chain combines TRBV3-1 with TRBJ2-1; 7 positions match TRBD2. V lost 4 bases, J lost 4 bases, and 13 bases stayed unmatched. Germline V CDR1 and CDR2: LGHDT, YNNKEL (reference sequence). This CDR3 spans 17 amino acids. CDR3: CASSPTLATTGYNEQFF. In nucleotides, the CDR3 is TGTGCCAGCAGCCCCACACTAGCGACGACGGGGTACAATGAGCAGTTCTTC.

Of note for this clonotype: This may be a read error: a much more frequent sequence differs by one nucleotide. This chain uses TRBV5-5 with TRBJ2-3, with D possibly being TRBD2 (6 bases). Germline V gene sequence: CDR1 SGHKS, CDR2 YYEKEE (reference sequence). The CDR3 spans 17 residues. V lost 4 bases, J lost 2 bases, and 20 bases lay in between. The CDR3 is CASSPYLTSRVTDTQYF. CDR3 DNA sequence: TGTGCCAGCAGCCCATACCTTACTAGCAGGGTCACAGATACGCAGTATTTT.

The rearrangement joins TRBV6-2 or TRBV6-3 to TRBJ2-2, with unresolved D. Per germline, CDR1 MNHEY and CDR2 SVGEGT. The CDR3 covers 17 residues. Trimming took 4 bases from V and 3 from J, leaving 18 bases between them. CDR3 nucleotides: TGTGCCAGCAGTTCCAGTGCCTATCCGGCGGACACCGGGGAGCTGTTTTTT. It is translated as CASSSSAYPADTGELFF.

This clonotype has only a few counts. The chain carries TRBV5-1 and TRBJ2-3; tentatively, D is TRBD1 (6 bases). Trimming left V 0 bases short and J 3 bases short, with 14 bases between. The CDR3 consists of 16 residues. From germline, CDR1 is SGHRS and CDR2 YFSETQ. For the CDR3, the DNA is TGCGCCAGCAGCTTGGCCATTGGACAGCAAACAGATACGCAGTATTTT. Its protein is CASSLAIGQQTDTQYF.

The chain links TRBV5-1 to TRBJ2-1, with TRBD2 matching 14 bases. V shed 3 bases and J 6 bases; nucleotides not matched to a gene: 8. CDR3 length equals 17 residues. Germline V CDR1 and CDR2: SGHRS, YFSETQ. CDR3 region: CASSSPGLAGAINEQFF. The CDR3 DNA reads as TGCGCCAGCAGCTCCCCGGGACTAGCGGGAGCGATCAATGAGCAGTTCTTC.

V is TRBV24-1 and J is TRBJ2-3, with a tentative D call TRBD2 (6 bases). Germline CDR1 is KGHDR and CDR2 is SFDVKD. The CDR3 is 16 amino acids. Trimming left V 3 bases short and J 0 bases short, with 12 bases between. As DNA, the CDR3 is TGTGCCACCAGTGATAGTAAGCGGGCTAGCACAGATACGCAGTATTTT. Its translation: CATSDSKRASTDTQYF.